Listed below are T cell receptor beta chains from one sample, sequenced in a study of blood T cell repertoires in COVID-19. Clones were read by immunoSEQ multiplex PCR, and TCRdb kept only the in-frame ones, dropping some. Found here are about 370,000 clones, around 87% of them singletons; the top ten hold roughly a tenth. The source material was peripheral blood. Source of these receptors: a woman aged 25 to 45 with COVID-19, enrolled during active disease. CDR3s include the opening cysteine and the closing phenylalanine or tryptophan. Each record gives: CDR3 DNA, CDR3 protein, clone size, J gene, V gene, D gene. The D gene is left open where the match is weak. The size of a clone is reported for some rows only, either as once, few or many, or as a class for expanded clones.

CDR3nt: TGTGCCAGCAGCTTATTACAGTCCAGGCTGGGTGAAAAACTGTTTTTT; CDR3aa: CASSLLQSRLGEKLFF; abundance: .; j_gene: TRBJ1-4; v_gene: TRBV7-8; d_gene: .
CDR3nt: TGTGCCAGCAGCGTAGGTGCTAGCGGGAGTCGGTACGAGCAGTACTTC; CDR3aa: CASSVGASGSRYEQYF; abundance: .; j_gene: TRBJ2-7; v_gene: TRBV9; d_gene: TRBD2
CDR3nt: TGTGCCAGCAGTCTTGGGACTAGCGGGAGGCTTTACGAGCAGTACTTC; CDR3aa: CASSLGTSGRLYEQYF; abundance: .; j_gene: TRBJ2-7; v_gene: TRBV28; d_gene: TRBD2
CDR3nt: TGCGCCAGCAGCGAACAGGGGGCCCCCTACGAGCAGTACTTC; CDR3aa: CASSEQGAPYEQYF; abundance: .; j_gene: TRBJ2-7; v_gene: TRBV5-1; d_gene: TRBD1
CDR3nt: TGTGCCAGCAGTCCCTTGACTAGCGGGGACGAGCAGTACTTC; CDR3aa: CASSPLTSGDEQYF; abundance: .; j_gene: TRBJ2-7; v_gene: TRBV6-2/TRBV6-3; d_gene: TRBD2
CDR3nt: TGTGCCACCAGACTAGCGGGGAGTGGGGATGAGCAGTTCTTC; CDR3aa: CATRLAGSGDEQFF; abundance: .; j_gene: TRBJ2-1; v_gene: TRBV6-5; d_gene: TRBD2
CDR3nt: TGTGCCTGGAGTGCACAGGGGGTCGAGCAGTACTTC; CDR3aa: CAWSAQGVEQYF; abundance: .; j_gene: TRBJ2-7; v_gene: TRBV30; d_gene: TRBD1
CDR3nt: TGTGCCACCAGCAGAGATAGAGGGTACGAGCAGTACTTC; CDR3aa: CATSRDRGYEQYF; abundance: .; j_gene: TRBJ2-7; v_gene: TRBV15; d_gene: .
CDR3nt: TGTGCCAGCGGGGGGGAGTCTGGGGCCAACGTCCTGACTTTC; CDR3aa: CASGGESGANVLTF; abundance: .; j_gene: TRBJ2-6; v_gene: TRBV2; d_gene: TRBD2
CDR3nt: TGCAGCGTTCGACAGGGGTTGGACACTGAAGCTTTCTTT; CDR3aa: CSVRQGLDTEAFF; abundance: .; j_gene: TRBJ1-1; v_gene: TRBV29-1; d_gene: TRBD1
CDR3nt: TGTGCCAGCAGCTTGGGGCCGGGTGGAGCCGCCTACGAGCAGTACTTC; CDR3aa: CASSLGPGGAAYEQYF; abundance: .; j_gene: TRBJ2-7; v_gene: TRBV5-5; d_gene: .
CDR3nt: TGTGCCAGCAGCGTCCAGACAGGGACCTATGAAAAACTGTTTTTT; CDR3aa: CASSVQTGTYEKLFF; abundance: .; j_gene: TRBJ1-4; v_gene: TRBV9; d_gene: TRBD1
CDR3nt: TGTGCCAGCAGCGAGACCTACGAGCAGTACTTC; CDR3aa: CASSETYEQYF; abundance: once; j_gene: TRBJ2-7; v_gene: TRBV2; d_gene: .
CDR3nt: TGTGCCAGCAGCATGGGGGGGTTGAACACTGAAGCTTTCTTT; CDR3aa: CASSMGGLNTEAFF; abundance: .; j_gene: TRBJ1-1; v_gene: TRBV6-5; d_gene: .
CDR3nt: TGTGCCAGCAGTTTAACAGGGGGCAATGGCTACACCTTC; CDR3aa: CASSLTGGNGYTF; abundance: .; j_gene: TRBJ1-2; v_gene: TRBV11-3; d_gene: TRBD1